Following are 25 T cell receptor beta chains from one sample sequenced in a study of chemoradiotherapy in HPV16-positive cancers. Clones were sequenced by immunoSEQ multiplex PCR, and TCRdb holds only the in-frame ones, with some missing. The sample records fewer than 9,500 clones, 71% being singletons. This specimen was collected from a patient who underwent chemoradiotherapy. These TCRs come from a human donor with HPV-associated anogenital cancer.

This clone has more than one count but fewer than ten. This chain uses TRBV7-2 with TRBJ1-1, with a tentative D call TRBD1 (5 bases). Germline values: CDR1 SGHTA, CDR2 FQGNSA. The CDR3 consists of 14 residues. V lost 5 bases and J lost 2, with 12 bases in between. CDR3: CASSAVGGNTEAFF. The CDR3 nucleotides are TGTGCCAGCAGCGCCGTGGGGGGAAACACTGAAGCTTTCTTT.

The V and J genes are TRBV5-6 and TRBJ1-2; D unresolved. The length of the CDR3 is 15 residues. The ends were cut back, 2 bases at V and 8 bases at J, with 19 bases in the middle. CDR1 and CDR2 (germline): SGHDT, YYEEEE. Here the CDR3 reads CASSFSGPASRGYTF. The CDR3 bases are TGTGCCAGCAGCTTTTCCGGGCCCGCATCAAGAGGCTACACCTTC.

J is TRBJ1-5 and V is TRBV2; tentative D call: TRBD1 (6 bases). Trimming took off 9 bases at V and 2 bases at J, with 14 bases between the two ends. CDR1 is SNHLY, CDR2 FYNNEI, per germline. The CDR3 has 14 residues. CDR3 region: CASARDIGNQPQHF. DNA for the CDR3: TGTGCCAGTGCTCGGGACATTGGCAATCAGCCCCAGCATTTT.

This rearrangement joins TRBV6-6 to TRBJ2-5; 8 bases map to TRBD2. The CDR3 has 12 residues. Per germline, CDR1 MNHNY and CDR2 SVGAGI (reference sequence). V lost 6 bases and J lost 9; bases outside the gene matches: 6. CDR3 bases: TGTGCCAGCAGACAAGCGGGGGCGGCCCAGTACTTC. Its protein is CASRQAGAAQYF.

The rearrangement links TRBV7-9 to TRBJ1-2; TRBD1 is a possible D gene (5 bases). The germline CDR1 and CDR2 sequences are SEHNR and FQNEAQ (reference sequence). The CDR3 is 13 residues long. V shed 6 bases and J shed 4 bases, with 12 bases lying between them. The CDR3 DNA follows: TGTGCCAGCAGTCCGACAGAAATCTATGGCTACACCTTC. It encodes CASSPTEIYGYTF.

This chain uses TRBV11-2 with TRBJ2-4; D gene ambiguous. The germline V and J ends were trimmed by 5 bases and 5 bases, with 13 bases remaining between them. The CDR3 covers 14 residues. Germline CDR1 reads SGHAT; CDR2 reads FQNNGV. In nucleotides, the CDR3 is TGTGCCAGCAGCGCCTCCCCCGGCGAAAACATTCAGTACTTC. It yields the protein CASSASPGENIQYF.

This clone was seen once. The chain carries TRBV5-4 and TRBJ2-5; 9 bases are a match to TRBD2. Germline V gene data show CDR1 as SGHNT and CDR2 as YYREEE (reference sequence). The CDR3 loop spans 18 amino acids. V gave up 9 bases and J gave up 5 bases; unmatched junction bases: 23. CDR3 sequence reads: CATKISGGGARGQETQYF. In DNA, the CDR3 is TGTGCCACGAAAATCTCTGGCGGGGGGGCCCGGGGACAGGAGACCCAGTACTTC.

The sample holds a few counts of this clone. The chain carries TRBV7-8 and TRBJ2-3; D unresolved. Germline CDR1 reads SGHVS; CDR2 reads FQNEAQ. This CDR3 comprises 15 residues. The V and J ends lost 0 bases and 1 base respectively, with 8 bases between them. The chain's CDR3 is CASSLAVQGTDTQYF. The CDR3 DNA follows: TGTGCCAGCAGCTTAGCGGTCCAGGGCACAGATACGCAGTATTTT.

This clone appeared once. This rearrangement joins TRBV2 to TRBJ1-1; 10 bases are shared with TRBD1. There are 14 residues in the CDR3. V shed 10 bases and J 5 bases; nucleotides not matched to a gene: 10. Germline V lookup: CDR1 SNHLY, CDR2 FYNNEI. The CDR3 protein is CATARTGGGTEAFF. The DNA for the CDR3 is TGTGCCACGGCGAGGACAGGGGGAGGAACTGAAGCTTTCTTT.

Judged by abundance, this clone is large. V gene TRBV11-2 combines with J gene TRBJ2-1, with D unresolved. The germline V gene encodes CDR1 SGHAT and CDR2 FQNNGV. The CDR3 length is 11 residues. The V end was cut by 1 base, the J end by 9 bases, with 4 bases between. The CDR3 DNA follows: TGTGCCAGCAGCTTAGCCCGTGAGCAGTTCTTC. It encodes CASSLAREQFF.

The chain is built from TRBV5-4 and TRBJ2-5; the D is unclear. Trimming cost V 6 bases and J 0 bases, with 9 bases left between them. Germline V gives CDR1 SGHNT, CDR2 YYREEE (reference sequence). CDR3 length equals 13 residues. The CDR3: CASNKRYQETQYF. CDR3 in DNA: TGTGCCAGCAACAAGAGGTACCAAGAGACCCAGTACTTC.

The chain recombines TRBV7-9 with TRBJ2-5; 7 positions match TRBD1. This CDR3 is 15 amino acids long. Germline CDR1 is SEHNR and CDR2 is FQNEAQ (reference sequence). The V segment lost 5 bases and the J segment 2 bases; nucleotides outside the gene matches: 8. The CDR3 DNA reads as TGTGCCAGCAGCGTAAAGGGACAGCCACAAGAGACCCAGTACTTC. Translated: CASSVKGQPQETQYF.

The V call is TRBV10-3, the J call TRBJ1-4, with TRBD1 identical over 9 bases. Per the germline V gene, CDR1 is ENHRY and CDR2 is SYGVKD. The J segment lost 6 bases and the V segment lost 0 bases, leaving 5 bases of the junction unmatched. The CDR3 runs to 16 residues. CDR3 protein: CAISESLGTGYEKLFF. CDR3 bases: TGTGCCATCAGTGAGTCTCTCGGGACAGGGTATGAAAAACTGTTTTTT.

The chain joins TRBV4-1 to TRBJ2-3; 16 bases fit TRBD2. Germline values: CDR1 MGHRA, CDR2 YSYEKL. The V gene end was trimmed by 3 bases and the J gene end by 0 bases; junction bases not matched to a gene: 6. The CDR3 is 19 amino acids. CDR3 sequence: CASSHPGTSGGGSTDTQYF. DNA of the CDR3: TGCGCCAGCAGCCATCCCGGGACTAGCGGGGGGGGAAGCACAGATACGCAGTATTTT.

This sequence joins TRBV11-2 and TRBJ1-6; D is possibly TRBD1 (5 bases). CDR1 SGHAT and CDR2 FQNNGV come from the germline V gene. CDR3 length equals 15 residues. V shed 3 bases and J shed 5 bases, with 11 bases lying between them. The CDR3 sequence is CASSFSAGNNSPLHF. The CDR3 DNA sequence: TGTGCCAGCAGCTTCTCGGCAGGGAATAATTCACCCCTCCACTTT.

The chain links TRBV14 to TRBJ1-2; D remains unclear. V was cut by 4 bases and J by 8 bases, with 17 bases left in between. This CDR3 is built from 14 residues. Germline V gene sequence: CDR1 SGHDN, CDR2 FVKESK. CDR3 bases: TGTGCCAGCAGCCTTGAATCCCGTAGCGGCGGCTACACCTTC. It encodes CASSLESRSGGYTF.

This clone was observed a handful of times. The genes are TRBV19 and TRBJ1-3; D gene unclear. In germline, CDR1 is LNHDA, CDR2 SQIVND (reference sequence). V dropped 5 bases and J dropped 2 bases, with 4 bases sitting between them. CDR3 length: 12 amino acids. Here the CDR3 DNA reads TGTGCCAGTAGTCCTGCTGGAAACACCATATATTTT. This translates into CASSPAGNTIYF.

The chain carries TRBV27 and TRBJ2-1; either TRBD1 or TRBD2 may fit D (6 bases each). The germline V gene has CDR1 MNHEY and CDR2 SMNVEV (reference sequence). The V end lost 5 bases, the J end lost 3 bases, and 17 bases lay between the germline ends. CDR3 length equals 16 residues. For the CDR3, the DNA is TGTGCCAGCAGTCCCGAGGGGGGCTACCTCTACAATGAGCAGTTCTTC. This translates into CASSPEGGYLYNEQFF.

CDR3 region: CASSVGQGATGTEAFF. The CDR3 DNA is TGTGCCAGCAGCGTGGGACAGGGGGCGACGGGAACTGAAGCTTTCTTT. The chain links TRBV5-4 to TRBJ1-1; the match to TRBD1 covers 12 bases. CDR3 length: 16 residues. Germline V lookup: CDR1 SGHNT, CDR2 YYREEE (reference sequence). Unmatched junction bases numbered 9, after V lost 4 bases and J lost 5 bases.

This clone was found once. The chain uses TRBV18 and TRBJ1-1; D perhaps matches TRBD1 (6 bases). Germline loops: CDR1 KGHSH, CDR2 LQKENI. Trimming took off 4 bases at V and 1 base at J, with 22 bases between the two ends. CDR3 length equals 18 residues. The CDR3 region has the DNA TGTGCCAGCTCACTCCAGTCGACTCTTCTAGGGGGGAACACTGAAGCTTTCTTT. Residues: CASSLQSTLLGGNTEAFF.

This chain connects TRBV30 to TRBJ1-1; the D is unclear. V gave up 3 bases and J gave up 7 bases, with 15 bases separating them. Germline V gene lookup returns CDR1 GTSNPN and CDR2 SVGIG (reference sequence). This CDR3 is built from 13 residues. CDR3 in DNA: TGTGCCTGGAGCCGGGCAGGCTGGGATGAAGCTTTCTTT. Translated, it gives CAWSRAGWDEAFF.

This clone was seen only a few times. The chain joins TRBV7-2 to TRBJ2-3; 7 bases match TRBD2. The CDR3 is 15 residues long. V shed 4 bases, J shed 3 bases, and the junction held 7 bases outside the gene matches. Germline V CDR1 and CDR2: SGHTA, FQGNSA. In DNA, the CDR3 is TGTGCCAGCAGCTCCAAAGCGGGGAGAACAGATACGCAGTATTTT. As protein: CASSSKAGRTDTQYF.

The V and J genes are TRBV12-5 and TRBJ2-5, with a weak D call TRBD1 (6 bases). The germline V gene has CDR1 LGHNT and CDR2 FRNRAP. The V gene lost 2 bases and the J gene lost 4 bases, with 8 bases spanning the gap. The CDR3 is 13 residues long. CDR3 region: CASGLLGGETQYF. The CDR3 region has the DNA TGTGCTAGTGGTTTGTTAGGGGGAGAGACCCAGTACTTC.

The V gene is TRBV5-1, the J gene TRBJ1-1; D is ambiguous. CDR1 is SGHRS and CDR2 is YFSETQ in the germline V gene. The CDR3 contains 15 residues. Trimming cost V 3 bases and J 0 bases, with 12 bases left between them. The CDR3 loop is CASSSGWQMNTEAFF. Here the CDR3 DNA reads TGCGCCAGCAGCTCCGGATGGCAGATGAACACTGAAGCTTTCTTT. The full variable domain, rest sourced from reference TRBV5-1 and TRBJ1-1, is KAGVTQTPRYLIKTRGQQVTLSCSPISGHRSVSWYQQTPGQGLQFLFEYFSETQRNKGNFPGRFSGRQFSNSRSEMNVSTLELGDSALYLCASSSGWQMNTEAFFGQGTRLTVV.

CDR3 DNA: TGTGCCAGCAGCTTAGACAGGGGACCCTACGAGCAGTACTTC. Protein product: CASSLDRGPYEQYF. The rearrangement joins TRBV11-2 to TRBJ2-7, with D possibly matching TRBD1 (6 bases). Looked up from germline, CDR1 is SGHAT and CDR2 is FQNNGV. This CDR3 has 14 amino acids. Trimming pared 0 bases from V and 2 bases from J, leaving 8 bases between.